The rows below give T cell receptor beta chains drawn from one sample of a study of blood T cell repertoires in COVID-19. Repertoires were generated with immunoSEQ multiplex PCR, while TCRdb's copy carries only in-frame clones and drops some. This sample has fewer than 150,000 clones; approximately 86% occur once, and the top ten carry approximately 5.4%. Sequences were obtained from peripheral blood. The receptor source for this set is a human donor in a cohort sampled during active COVID-19. Both conserved end residues are part of each CDR3. Each record gives: D gene, J gene, V gene, clone size, CDR3 DNA, CDR3 protein. D genes are given only for firm matches. A row's size may be missing; if present it is once, few, many or a size class.

d_call: TRBD2
j_call: TRBJ2-4
v_call: TRBV30
clone_size: -
cdr3_nt: TGTGCCTGGAGGGTAGCGGGGAAGGGAAACATTCAGTACTTC
cdr3_aa: CAWRVAGKGNIQYF

d_call: TRBD2
j_call: TRBJ2-5
v_call: TRBV7-6
clone_size: -
cdr3_nt: TGTGCCAGCAGCCGGGGACTAGGAGAGACCCAGTACTTC
cdr3_aa: CASSRGLGETQYF

d_call: TRBD2
j_call: TRBJ2-3
v_call: TRBV11-3
clone_size: once
cdr3_nt: TGTGCCAGCAGCTTAGGGACTAGCGGGAAGGATACGCAGTATTTT
cdr3_aa: CASSLGTSGKDTQYF

d_call: TRBD1
j_call: TRBJ1-2
v_call: TRBV29-1
clone_size: -
cdr3_nt: TGCAGCGTTGAAGATCCGCAGGGGGTAGGCTACACCTTC
cdr3_aa: CSVEDPQGVGYTF

d_call: -
j_call: TRBJ1-1
v_call: TRBV7-6
clone_size: -
cdr3_nt: TGTGCCAGCAGCTTAGATCCAGGGAACACTGAAGCTTTCTTT
cdr3_aa: CASSLDPGNTEAFF

d_call: -
j_call: TRBJ1-3
v_call: TRBV28
clone_size: -
cdr3_nt: TGTGCCAGCAGTTTACTCGGAAACACCATATATTTT
cdr3_aa: CASSLLGNTIYF

d_call: TRBD1
j_call: TRBJ2-1
v_call: TRBV2
clone_size: -
cdr3_nt: TGTGCCAGCAGTGGTCCCCGACAGGGGAGGCTCAATGAGCAGTTCTTC
cdr3_aa: CASSGPRQGRLNEQFF

d_call: TRBD1
j_call: TRBJ1-3
v_call: TRBV28
clone_size: once
cdr3_nt: TGTGCCAGCAGTATAGGACAGGGTGGCTCTGGAAACACCATATATTTT
cdr3_aa: CASSIGQGGSGNTIYF

d_call: TRBD1
j_call: TRBJ1-2
v_call: TRBV4-2
clone_size: -
cdr3_nt: TGTGCCAGCAGCCAAGACCAGGGGGCTATATTTGGCTACACCTTC
cdr3_aa: CASSQDQGAIFGYTF

d_call: TRBD2
j_call: TRBJ2-1
v_call: TRBV20-1
clone_size: -
cdr3_nt: TGCAGTGCAAGTCCCGGGACTAGCCGAGGGGGCAATGAGCAGTTCTTC
cdr3_aa: CSASPGTSRGGNEQFF

d_call: TRBD1
j_call: TRBJ2-1
v_call: TRBV28
clone_size: -
cdr3_nt: TGTGCCAGCGGGGACAGGGCGTATAATGAGCAGTTCTTC
cdr3_aa: CASGDRAYNEQFF

d_call: -
j_call: TRBJ2-6
v_call: TRBV30
clone_size: -
cdr3_nt: TGTGCCTGGACCGCTGGGGCCAACGTCCTGACTTTC
cdr3_aa: CAWTAGANVLTF

d_call: TRBD1
j_call: TRBJ1-5
v_call: TRBV6-6
clone_size: once
cdr3_nt: TGTGCCAGCAGTCCAAACAGGGGGCGGGAGGGCAATCAGCCCCAGCATTTT
cdr3_aa: CASSPNRGREGNQPQHF

d_call: -
j_call: TRBJ2-7
v_call: TRBV15
clone_size: -
cdr3_nt: TGTGCCACCAGCAGAGAGGGTTCCGGGTCTGGCGAGCAGTACTTC
cdr3_aa: CATSREGSGSGEQYF

d_call: -
j_call: TRBJ1-1
v_call: TRBV25-1
clone_size: few
cdr3_nt: TGTGCCAGTCGGGGGGGGCGTGGGAACACTGAAGCTTTCTTT
cdr3_aa: CASRGGRGNTEAFF

d_call: -
j_call: TRBJ1-5
v_call: TRBV28
clone_size: -
cdr3_nt: TGTGCCAGCAGTTTATGGACACTCGATCAGCCCCAGCATTTT
cdr3_aa: CASSLWTLDQPQHF

d_call: TRBD1
j_call: TRBJ1-2
v_call: TRBV9
clone_size: -
cdr3_nt: TGTGCCAGCAGCGTGGGGGACAGCTATGGCTACACCTTC
cdr3_aa: CASSVGDSYGYTF

d_call: -
j_call: TRBJ1-4
v_call: TRBV27
clone_size: -
cdr3_nt: TGTGCCAGCAGTTTATACTCTAATGAAAAACTGTTTTTT
cdr3_aa: CASSLYSNEKLFF

d_call: -
j_call: TRBJ1-5
v_call: TRBV7-5
clone_size: -
cdr3_nt: TGTGCCCCAAAAGGGGAAGGGGGCAATCAGCCCCAGCATTTT
cdr3_aa: CAPKGEGGNQPQHF

d_call: -
j_call: TRBJ2-3
v_call: TRBV24-1
clone_size: -
cdr3_nt: TGTGCCACCAGTGACTCGACAGGGAGGAAGAATACGCAGTATTTT
cdr3_aa: CATSDSTGRKNTQYF

d_call: -
j_call: TRBJ2-2
v_call: TRBV5-1
clone_size: -
cdr3_nt: TGCGCCAGCAGAGATGGGGTCAGCGAGGGGGCCGGGGAGCTGTTTTTT
cdr3_aa: CASRDGVSEGAGELFF

d_call: TRBD1
j_call: TRBJ2-3
v_call: TRBV15
clone_size: -
cdr3_nt: TGTGCCACCAGCTGGGACAGGGACACAGATACGCAGTATTTT
cdr3_aa: CATSWDRDTDTQYF

d_call: -
j_call: TRBJ2-6
v_call: TRBV5-1
clone_size: -
cdr3_nt: TGCGCCAGCAGCTTGGCTCCAGGGGGGGCCAACGTCCTGACTTTC
cdr3_aa: CASSLAPGGANVLTF

d_call: TRBD2
j_call: TRBJ2-1
v_call: TRBV24-1
clone_size: once
cdr3_nt: TGTGCCACCAGTGATTCGGGACTAGCTGGCGACAATGAGCAGTTCTTC
cdr3_aa: CATSDSGLAGDNEQFF

d_call: TRBD1
j_call: TRBJ2-1
v_call: TRBV24-1
clone_size: -
cdr3_nt: TGTGCCACCAGTGGGGACAAGGGGGCGCAGATCAATGAGCAGTTCTTC
cdr3_aa: CATSGDKGAQINEQFF

d_call: -
j_call: TRBJ2-1
v_call: TRBV10-1
clone_size: -
cdr3_nt: TGCGCCAGCAGTGAGTCCGGCAGGGTCAATGAGCAGTTCTTC
cdr3_aa: CASSESGRVNEQFF

d_call: -
j_call: TRBJ2-2
v_call: TRBV28
clone_size: -
cdr3_nt: TGTGCCAGCAGTTTGGTACTGAACACCGGGGAGCTGTTTTTT
cdr3_aa: CASSLVLNTGELFF

d_call: -
j_call: TRBJ1-4
v_call: TRBV14
clone_size: -
cdr3_nt: TGTGCCAGCAGCCAAGATTCCCGGACAGCAACTAATGAAAAACTGTTTTTT
cdr3_aa: CASSQDSRTATNEKLFF

d_call: -
j_call: TRBJ2-7
v_call: TRBV14
clone_size: -
cdr3_nt: TGTGCCAGCAGCCAAGAAAACAGGTTGAGGTACGAGCAGTACTTC
cdr3_aa: CASSQENRLRYEQYF

d_call: TRBD1
j_call: TRBJ1-2
v_call: TRBV5-5
clone_size: -
cdr3_nt: TGTGCCAGCAGCGGTCCAGGGGGTATCTATGGCTACACCTTC
cdr3_aa: CASSGPGGIYGYTF

d_call: TRBD2
j_call: TRBJ2-1
v_call: TRBV27
clone_size: -
cdr3_nt: TGTGCCAGCAGTCCGATTGCTAGCGGGAGGGCCGGGAATGAGCAGTTCTTC
cdr3_aa: CASSPIASGRAGNEQFF

d_call: TRBD1
j_call: TRBJ1-3
v_call: TRBV19
clone_size: -
cdr3_nt: TGTGCCAGTAGTACCCGGGACAGCGGCTCTGGAAACACCATATATTTT
cdr3_aa: CASSTRDSGSGNTIYF

d_call: TRBD2
j_call: TRBJ2-1
v_call: TRBV19
clone_size: -
cdr3_nt: TGTGCCAGTAGCCTTTATAGCGGGGGGGCGAGGAATGAGCAGTTCTTC
cdr3_aa: CASSLYSGGARNEQFF

d_call: -
j_call: TRBJ2-1
v_call: TRBV6-4
clone_size: -
cdr3_nt: TGTGCCAGCAGTTCCTCAGGGTACAATGAGCAGTTCTTC
cdr3_aa: CASSSSGYNEQFF

d_call: -
j_call: TRBJ1-6
v_call: TRBV19
clone_size: -
cdr3_nt: TGTGCCAGTAGTACAGGGTCTAATTCACCCCTCCACTTT
cdr3_aa: CASSTGSNSPLHF

d_call: TRBD2
j_call: TRBJ2-1
v_call: TRBV7-2
clone_size: -
cdr3_nt: TGTGCCAGCAGCTTCCAAGGACTAGCGGACAATGAGCAGTTCTTC
cdr3_aa: CASSFQGLADNEQFF

d_call: -
j_call: TRBJ1-4
v_call: TRBV18
clone_size: once
cdr3_nt: TGTGCCAGCTCTTTCAGCAGGGGTGGAGAAAAACTGTTTTTT
cdr3_aa: CASSFSRGGEKLFF

d_call: -
j_call: TRBJ2-3
v_call: TRBV14
clone_size: -
cdr3_nt: TGTGCCAGCACCCACGACGGCGGAACCACAGATACGCAGTATTTT
cdr3_aa: CASTHDGGTTDTQYF

d_call: TRBD1
j_call: TRBJ2-5
v_call: TRBV2
clone_size: -
cdr3_nt: TGTGCCAGCAACCGGGACAGCCAAACCCAAGAGACCCAGTACTTC
cdr3_aa: CASNRDSQTQETQYF

d_call: TRBD2
j_call: TRBJ2-7
v_call: TRBV7-9
clone_size: -
cdr3_nt: TGTGCCAGCAGCTTATTTAGCGGGGGGATAGGCGAGCAGTACTTC
cdr3_aa: CASSLFSGGIGEQYF

d_call: -
j_call: TRBJ2-7
v_call: TRBV9
clone_size: -
cdr3_nt: TGTGCCAGCAGCCCCCTGGGCAGTCGACACGAGCAGTACTTC
cdr3_aa: CASSPLGSRHEQYF